This entry concerns a single TCR beta chain. There are many counts of this clonotype. Its binding antigen is unknown. Per-nucleotide qualities are absent, and no much larger clonotype sits a single base away. This record belongs to a study (dated by TCRdb to between 2015 and 2017). Background on the whole study: Whether tumor-infiltrating Tregs in breast cancer are recruited from blood Tregs or converted in situ from other CD4+ T cell subsets was tested. General study outcomes and caveats: The TCR alpha and beta sequences of tumor-infiltrating Tregs showed the greatest overlap with tumor naive CD4+ T cells, followed by blood naive CD4+ T cells. The validation in the larger cohort was limited to a single TCR beta V-J rearrangement instead of whole repertoires. In terms of TCR gene usage, tumor memory CD4+ T cells clustered together with blood and lymph node memory CD4+ cells, as well as with lymph node naive CD4+ cells.

V loses 6 bases of germline sequence and J loses 5 bases, and the interval between the two ends is 22 bases. From the cysteine up to the phenylalanine, the CDR3 has a length of 15 residues. Here the CDR3 DNA is all that survives: 45 bases in frame from base 1. CDR1 DFQATT and CDR2 SNEGSKA are derived from the germline V gene (reference sequence). Full-length TCR variable regions were amplified by 5' RACE PCR with constant-region reverse primers, and semi-nested PCR with Nested Universal Primer A was subsequently performed. The ReliaPrep RNA Cell Miniprep System was used to extract total RNA, which was then reverse transcribed into 5'RACE-ready cDNA with the SMARTer RACE 5'/3' Kit. An Illumina MiSeq was used to sequence the full-length TCR alpha and beta libraries, which had been barcoded with multiplex adaptors. As for how the authors treated the data: For each of nine subset-tissue groups, sequencing data from the five patients were combined, and the groups were compared by unsupervised clustering of TCR gene usage. The Morisita-Horn index, with shared sequences weighted by their contribution to each repertoire, was used to calculate repertoire similarity. TCRdb reprocessing: public reads trimmed at Q25 with fastp, clones called with MiXCR, in-frame beta chains kept. Each entry merges the rows of one CDR3 protein and shows their most common DNA and genes. The V and J calls follow TCRdb's processing rather than the paper's. A total of 52,000 or so distinct CDR3 sequences appear in this sample, 20% to 25% of them only once. The leading ten clones occupy under 3.5% of the sample.

Tregs were isolated as CD4+CD25+CD127-/low cells. Tregs, naive and memory CD4+ T cells from tumor, blood and ipsilateral draining lymph nodes of a handful of breast cancer patients underwent full-length TCR alpha and beta sequencing. Tumor tissue and lymph nodes from ipsilateral axillary dissection were perfused with PBS, minced and digested with collagenase I and hyaluronidase. Sorted cell populations were confirmed by FACS to exceed 90% purity. Sequenced material: tumor-infiltrating Tregs sorted from the breast tumor. The chain is encoded by TRBV20-1 joined to TRBJ1-2, with no confident D gene call. This clonotype was sampled from a female donor with breast cancer. Read as DNA, the sequence is TGCAGTGCCCTACCAGGAAGTGGCTCCCCGTATGGCTACACCTTC. This translates into CSALPGSGSPYGYTF.